These 7 T cell receptor beta chains were all obtained from the same sample, sequenced in a study of T cell repertoires in cytomegalovirus infection. TCRdb ran MiXCR on the reads and lists one entry per CDR3 protein. The data contain about half a million distinct CDR3 sequences, roughly a third of them singletons. Their antigens remain unidentified. Sequenced here: cultured PBMCs, sampled from culture after CMV antigen stimulation. The source is a human donor in good health (CMV status not recorded). Some clones in this sample may be carry-over from other donors' samples.

This chain connects TRBV5-1 to TRBJ1-6; D gene uncertain. With 4 bases removed from V and 0 bases from J, the gap between germline ends came to 14 bases. The CDR3 has 17 residues. Germline CDR1 and CDR2: SGHRS and YFSETQ. CDR3 sequence: CASSDRTASSYNSPLHF. Written as DNA, the CDR3 is TGCGCCAGCAGCGACCGGACGGCAAGCTCCTATAATTCACCCCTCCACTTT.

This clonotype came up a few times. The chain joins TRBV20-1 to TRBJ2-1; D is possibly TRBD1 (6 bases). The CDR3 is made up of 16 amino acids. V was pared by 3 bases and J by 7 bases, with 22 bases between. Germline V gene data show CDR1 as DFQATT and CDR2 as SNEGSKA (reference sequence). The CDR3 bases are TGCAGTGCTAGCCCCCTCAGGGGCCTCGACCTGAATGAGCAGTTCTTC. It specifies CSASPLRGLDLNEQFF.

The chain has TRBV29-1 and TRBJ2-5, with D perhaps TRBD1 or TRBD2 (5 bases each). The CDR3 runs to 11 residues. V lost 7 bases to trimming and J lost 10 bases, with 16 bases between them. Per the germline V gene, CDR1 is SQVTM and CDR2 is ANQGSEA. The CDR3 DNA reads TGCAGCGCGAGAGAGGGGAGTATCCAGTACTTC. Encoded protein: CSAREGSIQYF.

The rearrangement joins TRBV25-1 to TRBJ2-1; D gene ambiguous. The CDR3 is 16 amino acids. Trimming removed 1 base from V and 8 bases from J, with 18 bases in between. Looked up from germline, CDR1 is MGHDK and CDR2 is SYGVNS. CDR3 protein: CASSELRFVGIDEQFF. CDR3 nucleotide sequence: TGTGCCAGCAGTGAATTGAGGTTCGTAGGGATTGATGAGCAGTTCTTC.

The chain couples TRBV7-2 to TRBJ2-1, with D maybe TRBD2 (5 bases). The ends were cut back, 0 bases at V and 4 bases at J, with 10 bases in the middle. Looked up from germline, CDR1 is SGHTA and CDR2 is FQGNSA. The CDR3 length is 15 residues. The CDR3, as DNA: TGTGCCAGCAGCTTAGCGCGGGTCAGTTACAATGAGCAGTTCTTC. Amino acid sequence: CASSLARVSYNEQFF.

This clonotype has only a few counts. V usage is TRBV24-1 and J usage is TRBJ1-1; D call uncertain. This CDR3 region has 13 residues. V shed 8 bases and J shed 12 bases, with 21 bases lying between them. Germline CDR1 is KGHDR and CDR2 is SFDVKD. The CDR3 nucleotides read TGTGCCACCATCGATGAAAAGGAAGAGAAAACTTTCTTT. This codes for CATIDEKEEKTFF.

This clonotype has a count of ten or more. The CDR3 loop is CASSLVSIQHQYF. Written as DNA, the CDR3 is TGTGCCAGCAGCTTAGTTTCTATCCAGCATCAGTACTTC. This chain joins TRBV7-2 and TRBJ2-7; no clear D. This CDR3 region has 13 residues. The V end lost 1 base, the J end lost 10 bases, and 14 bases lay between the germline ends. The V gene's germline CDR1 is SGHTA and CDR2 FQGNSA.